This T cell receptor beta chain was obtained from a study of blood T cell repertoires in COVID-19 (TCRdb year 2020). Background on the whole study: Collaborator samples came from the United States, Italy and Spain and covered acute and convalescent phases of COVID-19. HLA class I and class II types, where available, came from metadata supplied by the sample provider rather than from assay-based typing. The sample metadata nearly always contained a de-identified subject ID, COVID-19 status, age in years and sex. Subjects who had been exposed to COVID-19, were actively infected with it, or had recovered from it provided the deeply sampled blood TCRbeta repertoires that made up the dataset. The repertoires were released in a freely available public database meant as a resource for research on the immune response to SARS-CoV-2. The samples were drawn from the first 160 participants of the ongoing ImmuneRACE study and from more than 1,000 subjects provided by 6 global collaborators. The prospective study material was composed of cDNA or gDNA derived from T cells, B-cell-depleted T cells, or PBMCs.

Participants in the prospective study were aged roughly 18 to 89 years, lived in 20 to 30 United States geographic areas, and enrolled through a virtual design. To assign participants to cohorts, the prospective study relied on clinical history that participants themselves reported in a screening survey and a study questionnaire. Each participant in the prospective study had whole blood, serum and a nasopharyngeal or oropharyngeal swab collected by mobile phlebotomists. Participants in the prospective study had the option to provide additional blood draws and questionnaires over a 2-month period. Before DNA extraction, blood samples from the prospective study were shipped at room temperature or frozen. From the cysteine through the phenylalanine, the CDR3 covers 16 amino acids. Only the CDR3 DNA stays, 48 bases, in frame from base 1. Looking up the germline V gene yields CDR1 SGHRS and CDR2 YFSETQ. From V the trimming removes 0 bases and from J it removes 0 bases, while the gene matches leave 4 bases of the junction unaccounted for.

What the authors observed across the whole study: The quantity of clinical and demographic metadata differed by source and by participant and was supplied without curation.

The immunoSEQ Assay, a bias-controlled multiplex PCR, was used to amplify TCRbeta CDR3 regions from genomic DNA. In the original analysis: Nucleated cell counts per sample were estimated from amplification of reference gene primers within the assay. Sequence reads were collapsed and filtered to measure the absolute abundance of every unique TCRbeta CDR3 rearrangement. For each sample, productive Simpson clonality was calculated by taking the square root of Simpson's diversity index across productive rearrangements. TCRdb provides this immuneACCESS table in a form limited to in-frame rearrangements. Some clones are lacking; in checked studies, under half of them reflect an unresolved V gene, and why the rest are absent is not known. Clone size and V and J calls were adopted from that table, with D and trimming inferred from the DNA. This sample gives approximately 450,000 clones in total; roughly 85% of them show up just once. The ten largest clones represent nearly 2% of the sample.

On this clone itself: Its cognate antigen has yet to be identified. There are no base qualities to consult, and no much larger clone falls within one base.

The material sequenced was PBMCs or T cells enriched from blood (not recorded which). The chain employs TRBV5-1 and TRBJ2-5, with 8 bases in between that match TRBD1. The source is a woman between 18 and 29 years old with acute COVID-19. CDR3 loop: CASSLGDRMYQETQYF. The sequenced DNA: TGCGCCAGCAGCTTGGGGGACAGGATGTACCAAGAGACCCAGTACTTC.